This T cell receptor (beta chain) was sequenced during a study of CD4 T cells in relation to SARS-CoV-2 and coronaviruses. The study, taken as a whole, reports: This crossreactivity analysis covered spike protein alone, no other viral proteins.

CD4+ T cells from unexposed donors were obtained before the COVID-19 pandemic (2011-2018). CD4+ T cells were isolated from the cells after about 11 days of culture. Germline loops: CDR1 SQVTM, CDR2 ANQGSEA. The ends lost 5 bases at V and 5 bases at J; junction bases unmatched: 6. The CDR3 is made up of 14 amino acids. Libraries were prepared by immunoSEQ multiplex PCR; TCRdb keeps only in-frame clonotypes and omits some of them. Here the sample spans almost 20,000 clones, 70% to 75% being singletons. As to this clone: Its cognate antigen is unknown.

The sequencing sample was made of CD4+ T cells from PBMCs, cultured in vitro. The TCR comes from a human donor in good health. The gene calls are TRBV29-1 and TRBJ1-1, with 12 bases identical to TRBD1. DNA of the CDR3: TGCAGCGTTCGGGACAGGGGGCTGGGGACTGAAGCTTTCTTT. The encoded protein is CSVRDRGLGTEAFF.